A single sample is the source of the 2 T cell receptor beta chains below, sequenced in a study of T cell repertoires and HLA-DP antigens. Here immunoSEQ multiplex PCR was the method, and the copy in TCRdb shows in-frame clones only, minus some. The table lists tens of thousands of clones, around three quarters of them singletons. These receptors' antigens are unknown. Specimen: CD4+ T cells from PBMCs. The source of these receptors is a man in his sixties in good health and CMV-seronegative.

The CDR3 here is CASSDISGGTLNTQYF. For the CDR3, the DNA is TGTGCCAGCAGTGATATCAGCGGGGGGACCCTTAATACGCAGTATTTT. The genes are TRBV2 and TRBJ2-3, with 9 bases matching TRBD2. V lost 3 bases to trimming and J lost 7 bases; unmatched junction nucleotides: 11. The CDR3 is 16 amino acids. Per germline, CDR1 SNHLY and CDR2 FYNNEI.

This clone occurred once. This rearrangement joins TRBV6-1 to TRBJ1-1; D is unclear. The CDR3 is 14 residues long. Per the germline V gene, CDR1 is MNHNS and CDR2 is SASEGT. Between the trimmed V and J ends, which lost 5 bases and 0 bases, there was a span of 10 bases. The CDR3, as DNA: TGTGCCAGCAGTTCCACGGGGTTGAACACTGAAGCTTTCTTT. Its protein is CASSSTGLNTEAFF.